This T cell receptor beta chain emerged from a study of shared clonotypes between healthy human individuals. On this clone: Its target is not known.

All the donors were Caucasian adults who lived in Nashville, Tennessee. Some 90 million PBMCs supplied genomic DNA for unsorted samples. Findings of the study overall: An anticipated effect of sequencing depth on clonotype sharing among donors was recognized.

Methods used by the authors: Because ImmunoSEQ provided only junction sequences with no quality scores, the filtering differed. The method was immunoSEQ multiplex PCR; TCRdb's version includes in-frame clones alone and lacks a portion of them. Clone size and the V and J calls come from that table; the DNA yielded D and trimming. This table has fewer than 600,000 clones, around 74% appearing once. Trimming pared 2 bases from V and 1 base from J, leaving 9 bases between. Per germline, CDR1 MNHNS and CDR2 SASEGT. CDR3 length: 15 amino acids. The J gene is TRBJ2-1, the V gene TRBV6-1; no reliable D call. This TCR derives from a woman between 40 and 55 years old in good health. Some clones in this sample may be carry-over from other donors' samples. Sequencing was done on a sample of PBMCs. The CDR3 DNA is TGTGCCAGCAGTGAAATGCTGGGTTCCTACAATGAGCAGTTCTTC. Translation: CASSEMLGSYNEQFF.